A selection of T cell receptor beta chains follows, all from one sample in a study of T cell clonotyping in hematopoietic cell transplantation. Repertoires were generated with immunoSEQ multiplex PCR, while TCRdb's copy carries only in-frame clones and drops some. The table shows tens of thousands of clones, with around 86% occurring only once. The specimen was peripheral blood mononuclear cells, collected before stem cell transplant. The source of these receptors is a man between 60 and 70 years old with biphenotypic leukemia. Some clones in this sample may be carry-over from other donors' samples. Both conserved end residues are part of each CDR3.

V,CDR3
TRBV9,CASSYSTDTQYF
TRBV4-2,CASSPRGGASYEQYF
TRBV4-2,CASSQASRTDTQYF
TRBV5-6,CASSLAGTGINYGYTF
TRBV30,CAWSTTTGSGYTF
TRBV11-2,CASSFRGSETQYF
TRBV11-2,CASSLVGGRTDTQYF
TRBV7-2,CASSPPGEIIKTQYF
TRBV30,CAWSPYSGLNNQPQHF
TRBV7-6,CASSHRVQETQYF
TRBV10-3,CAISESTSVQETQYF
TRBV11-2,CASSSETRRAEAFF
TRBV5-1,CASSSWTGDSYEQYF
TRBV11-2,CASSPAKRRMEYYNEQFF
TRBV7-9,CASSSPTSGRDNEQFF
TRBV5-6,CASSGWGLAGANVLTF
TRBV7-3,CASSLLPAGVSGELFF
TRBV7-3,CASSSPGETQYF
TRBV27,CASSPQAQYSNQPQHF
TRBV5-1,CASSERGVGTQYF
TRBV5-4,CASNQQGAGNTIYF
TRBV2,CASILDSLSYEQYF
TRBV5-1,CASRPDRNSYEQYF
TRBV5-1,CASRPGQGDGYTF
TRBV16,CASSLTGETGVRQPQHF
TRBV28,CASSLLGTLPSGNYGYTF
TRBV7-5,CARSPSGRGGETQYF
TRBV6-5,CASSSIRDMNIQYF
TRBV27,CASGTGGAGGYRDTQYF
TRBV10-3,CAISVFGGSGANVLTF
TRBV20-1,CSARPGTKQFF
TRBV7-9,CASSTRTGGDYEQYF
TRBV2,CASSEMGLGEQFF
TRBV28,CASSRYRGNQPQHF
TRBV7-9,CASSLALGEQFF
TRBV7-2,CASLRYATSPDTQYF
TRBV6-5,CASSYNRVDGYTF
TRBV4-1,CASSQGQITEAFF
TRBV9,CASSLGTGLETQYF
TRBV5-6,CASSLAAGREQYF
TRBV5-1,CASSPLSTNTGELFF
TRBV6-6,CASSPRSMVGLHGYTF
TRBV5-1,CASSVPGDTQYF
TRBV9,CASSVGGTTGNTIYF
TRBV9,CASSLLTGDTEAFF
TRBV6-5,CASSYSPGRRGYTF
TRBV5-1,CASWRDSTAGANVLTF
TRBV5-4,CASSALPGVQETQYF
TRBV2,CASSGLNTGELFF
TRBV19,CASSIGGSNQPQHF
TRBV28,CASSSGPRGEQYF
TRBV5-4,CASSLGGTITGNTIYF
TRBV19,CASRDDRAGTEAFF
TRBV6-1,CASIRREEGETQYF
TRBV4-2,CASSQGDSRGGELFF
TRBV5-5,CASSLFRVREYEQYF
TRBV27,CASSSPGEATETQYF
TRBV28,CASRSVGGWDQPQHF
TRBV10-1,CASSEKVGGKQFF
TRBV9,CASSTDRGGGPSYEQYF